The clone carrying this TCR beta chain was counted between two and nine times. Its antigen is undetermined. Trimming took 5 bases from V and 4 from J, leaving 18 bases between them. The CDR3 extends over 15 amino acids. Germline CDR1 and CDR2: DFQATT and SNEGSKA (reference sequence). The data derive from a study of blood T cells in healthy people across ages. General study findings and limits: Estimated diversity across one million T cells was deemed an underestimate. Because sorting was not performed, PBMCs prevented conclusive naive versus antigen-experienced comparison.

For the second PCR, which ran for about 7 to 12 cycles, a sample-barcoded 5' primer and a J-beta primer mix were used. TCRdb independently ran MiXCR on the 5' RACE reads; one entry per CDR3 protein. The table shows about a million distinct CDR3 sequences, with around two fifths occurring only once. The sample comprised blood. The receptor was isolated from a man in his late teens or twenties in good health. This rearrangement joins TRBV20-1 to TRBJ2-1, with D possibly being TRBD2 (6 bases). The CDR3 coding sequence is TGCAGTGCTGGCAGACCGCCTCGGGGGTACAATGAGCAGTTCTTC. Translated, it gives CSAGRPPRGYNEQFF.